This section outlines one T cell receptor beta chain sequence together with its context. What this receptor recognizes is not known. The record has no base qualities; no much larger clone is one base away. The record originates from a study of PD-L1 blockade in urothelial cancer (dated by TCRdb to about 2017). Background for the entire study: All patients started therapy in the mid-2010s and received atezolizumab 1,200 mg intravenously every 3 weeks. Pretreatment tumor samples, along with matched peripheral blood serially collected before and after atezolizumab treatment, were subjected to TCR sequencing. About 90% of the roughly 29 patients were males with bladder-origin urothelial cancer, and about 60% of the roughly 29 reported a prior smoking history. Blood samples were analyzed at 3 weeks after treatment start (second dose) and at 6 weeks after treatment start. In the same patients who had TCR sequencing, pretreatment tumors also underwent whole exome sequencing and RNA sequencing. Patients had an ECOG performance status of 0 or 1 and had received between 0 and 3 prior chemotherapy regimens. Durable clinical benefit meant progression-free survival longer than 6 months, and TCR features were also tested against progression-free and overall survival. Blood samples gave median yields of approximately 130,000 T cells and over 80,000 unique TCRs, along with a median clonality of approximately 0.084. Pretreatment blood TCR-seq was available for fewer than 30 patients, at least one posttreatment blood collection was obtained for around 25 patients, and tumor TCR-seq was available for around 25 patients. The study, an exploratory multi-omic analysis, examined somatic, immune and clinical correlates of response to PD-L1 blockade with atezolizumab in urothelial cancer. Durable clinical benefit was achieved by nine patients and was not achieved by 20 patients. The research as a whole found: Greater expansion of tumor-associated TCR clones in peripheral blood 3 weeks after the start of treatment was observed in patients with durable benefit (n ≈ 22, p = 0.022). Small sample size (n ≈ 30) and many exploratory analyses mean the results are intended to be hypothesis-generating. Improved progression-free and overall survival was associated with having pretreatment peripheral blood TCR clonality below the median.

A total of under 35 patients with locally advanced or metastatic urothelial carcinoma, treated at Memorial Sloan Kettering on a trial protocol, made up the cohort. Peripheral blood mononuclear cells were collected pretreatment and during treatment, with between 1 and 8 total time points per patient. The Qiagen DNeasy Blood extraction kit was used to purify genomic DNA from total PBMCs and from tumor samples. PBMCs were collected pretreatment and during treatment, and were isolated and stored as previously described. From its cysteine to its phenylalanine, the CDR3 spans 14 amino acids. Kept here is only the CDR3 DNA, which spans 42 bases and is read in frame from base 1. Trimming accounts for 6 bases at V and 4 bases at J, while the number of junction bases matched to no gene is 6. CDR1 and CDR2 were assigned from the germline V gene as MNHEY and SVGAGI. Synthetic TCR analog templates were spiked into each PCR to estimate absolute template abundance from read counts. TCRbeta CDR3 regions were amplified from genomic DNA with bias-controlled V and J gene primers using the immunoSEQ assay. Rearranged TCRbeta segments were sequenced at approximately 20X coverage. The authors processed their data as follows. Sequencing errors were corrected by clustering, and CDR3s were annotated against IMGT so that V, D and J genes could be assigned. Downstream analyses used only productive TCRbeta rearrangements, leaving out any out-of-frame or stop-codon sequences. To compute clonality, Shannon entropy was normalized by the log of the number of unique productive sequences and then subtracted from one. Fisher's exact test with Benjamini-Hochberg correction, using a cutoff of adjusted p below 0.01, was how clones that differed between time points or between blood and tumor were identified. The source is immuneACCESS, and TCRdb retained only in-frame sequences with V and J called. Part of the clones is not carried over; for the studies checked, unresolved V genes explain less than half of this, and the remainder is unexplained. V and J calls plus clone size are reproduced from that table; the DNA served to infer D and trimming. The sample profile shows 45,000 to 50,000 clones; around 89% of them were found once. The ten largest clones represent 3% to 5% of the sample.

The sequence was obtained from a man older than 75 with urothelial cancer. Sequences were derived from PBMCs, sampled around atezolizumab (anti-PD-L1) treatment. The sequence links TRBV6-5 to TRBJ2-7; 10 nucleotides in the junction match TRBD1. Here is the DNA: TGTGCCAGCAGCCTCGGGACAGGGGTGTACGAGCAGTACTTC. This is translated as CASSLGTGVYEQYF.